The rows below give T cell receptor beta chains drawn from one sample of a study of blood T cell repertoires in COVID-19. Generated by immunoSEQ multiplex PCR, the TCRdb table keeps only in-frame clones and is missing some. Among 150,000 or so clones listed, 80% to 90% were seen once. The specimen sequenced was PBMCs or T cells enriched from blood (not recorded which). The receptor set was obtained from a woman between 50 and 59 years old in a cohort exposed to, infected with or recovered from COVID-19 (not recorded which). Both conserved end residues are part of each CDR3. A D gene is named only where the DNA matches it firmly. Only some rows state a clone size, as once, few, many or a class for expanded clones.

>.|TRBV27|.|TRBJ2-7
TGTGCCAGCAGTTTATCTACGCCCGGCCAGGGCTTCTACGAGCAGTACTTC
CASSLSTPGQGFYEQYF
>.|TRBV15|.|TRBJ1-2
TGTGCCACCAGCAGAGGACATAACTATGGCTACACCTTC
CATSRGHNYGYTF
>.|TRBV19|TRBD2|TRBJ2-1
TGTGCCAGTAGCCACGCCGGGGGGGACCATTACAATGAGCAGTTCTTC
CASSHAGGDHYNEQFF
>.|TRBV29-1|TRBD1|TRBJ2-1
TGCAGCGTTCCATACGACAGGGCTTTTTTAAATGAGCAGTTCTTC
CSVPYDRAFLNEQFF
>.|TRBV28|TRBD1|TRBJ1-2
TGTGCCAGCAGCGCCATAAACAGGGGATCTATCGATGGCTACACCTTC
CASSAINRGSIDGYTF
>.|TRBV5-1|TRBD2|TRBJ2-1
TGCGCCAGCAGCTTGACATGGGTCGCGGGAGTGGACAATGAGCAGTTCTTC
CASSLTWVAGVDNEQFF
>.|TRBV6-5|.|TRBJ2-5
TGTGCCAGCGTACACGGGGTAGATACGGAGACCCAGTACTTC
CASVHGVDTETQYF
>.|TRBV13|TRBD1|TRBJ1-6
TGTGCCAGCAGCTCCCCCGGACAGGGGGCGGCCATTTCACCCCTCCACTTT
CASSSPGQGAAISPLHF
>.|TRBV27|TRBD1|TRBJ1-2
TGTGCCAGCAGTCCAGGGGGGTCGGGATTAGGCTACACCTTC
CASSPGGSGLGYTF
>.|TRBV2|TRBD1|TRBJ2-7
TGTGCCAGCAGTAGACAGGGTTCGACGTACTTC
CASSRQGSTYF
>.|TRBV4-1|.|TRBJ2-3
TGCGCCAGCAGGGGCGGGACTAGCACAGATACGCAGTATTTT
CASRGGTSTDTQYF
>.|TRBV4-1|TRBD1|TRBJ2-3
TGCGCCAGCACCCTCGGGACAGGGCAAGATACGCAGTATTTT
CASTLGTGQDTQYF
>.|TRBV19|.|TRBJ2-3
TGTGCCAGTGCAACCACGGGAGTCACAGATACGCAGTATTTT
CASATTGVTDTQYF
>.|TRBV7-9|TRBD2|TRBJ2-7
TGTGCCAGCAGCCGACCTTGGGCTAGCGGGGATTACGAGCAGTACTTC
CASSRPWASGDYEQYF
>few|TRBV6-5|.|TRBJ1-4
TGTGCCAGCAGTTACTTACTGGACAGTCCCGGTACAAAACTGTTTTTT
CASSYLLDSPGTKLFF
>.|TRBV18|TRBD1|TRBJ1-1
TGTGCCAGCTCTATCACCCAGTTTGTACGGACAGGGATGAACACTGAAGCTTTCTTT
CASSITQFVRTGMNTEAFF
>few|TRBV5-5|.|TRBJ2-1
TGTGCCAGCAGCTTGGGACTATCCGAAGTCTATGAGCAGTTCTTC
CASSLGLSEVYEQFF
>.|TRBV19|.|TRBJ1-2
TGTGCCAGTAGCCTACAGGGAATGGATGGCTACACCTTC
CASSLQGMDGYTF
>few|TRBV30|.|TRBJ1-6
TGTGCCTGGGGCCGGACAGACGCTAATTCACCCCTCCACTTT
CAWGRTDANSPLHF
>.|TRBV28|TRBD2|TRBJ2-5
TGTGCCAGCAGCCCCCCTACTAGCGGGGGGGTGGAGACCCAGTACTTC
CASSPPTSGGVETQYF
>.|TRBV7-2|.|TRBJ2-1
TGTGCCAGCAGCGCATGGACGGGGATTACGGATGAGCAGTTCTTC
CASSAWTGITDEQFF
>once|TRBV7-3|.|TRBJ2-3
TGTGCCAGCAGCTTAACTTGGGCCTCAGATACGCAGTATTTT
CASSLTWASDTQYF
>.|TRBV19|TRBD2|TRBJ2-5
TGTGCCAGTAGTATTGGGGGGGAGTACCAAGAGACCCAGTACTTC
CASSIGGEYQETQYF
>.|TRBV28|.|TRBJ2-5
TGTGCCAGCAGTTTTGGGCAGTGGGAGACCCAGTACTTC
CASSFGQWETQYF
>.|TRBV6-5|.|TRBJ1-5
TGTGCCAGCAGCCCCCAGGGTTATGATCAGCCCCAGCATTTT
CASSPQGYDQPQHF
>.|TRBV27|.|TRBJ1-2
TGTGCCAGCAGGTCCGGGCTTCCGGGGGGCTACACCTTC
CASRSGLPGGYTF
>.|TRBV30|.|TRBJ1-2
TGTGCCTGGAGTACAGCCGGGACACCGAATACCTTC
CAWSTAGTPNTF
>.|TRBV24-1|TRBD1|TRBJ2-5
TGTGCCACCAGTGATCCTCGACAGGGTGTGGAGACCCAGTACTTC
CATSDPRQGVETQYF
>.|TRBV7-9|TRBD1|TRBJ2-2
TGTGCCAGCAGCAAGGACAGGGTAGTTGACACCGGGGAGCTGTTTTTT
CASSKDRVVDTGELFF
>few|TRBV28|.|TRBJ1-4
TGTGCCAGCAGGGCCGGCCGGGGTAATAATGAAAAACTGTTTTTT
CASRAGRGNNEKLFF
>.|TRBV19|.|TRBJ2-1
TGTGCCAGTACCCCAATGAGGGCTAGCGTGGGCTTTATCAATGAGCAGTTCTTC
CASTPMRASVGFINEQFF
>.|TRBV4-2|.|TRBJ1-5
TGTGCCAGCAGCCCCAGGGAAGGCAGCAATCAGCCCCAGCATTTT
CASSPREGSNQPQHF
>.|TRBV21-1|.|TRBJ2-7
TGTGCCAGCAGCCCCCGGACAGGGGGGGAGCAGTACTTC
CASSPRTGGEQYF
>few|TRBV7-9|.|TRBJ1-2
TGTGCCAGCAGCTTAGGGGGGCAGGTTGGCTACACCTTC
CASSLGGQVGYTF
>many|TRBV19|TRBD1|TRBJ2-6
TGTGCCAGTACCGGGACAGGGGGCCCTGGGGCCAACGTCCTGACTTTC
CASTGTGGPGANVLTF
>.|TRBV10-1|.|TRBJ1-1
TGCGCCAGCAGCGCACAGGCAAACGGTAACACTGAAGCTTTCTTT
CASSAQANGNTEAFF
>.|TRBV29-1|.|TRBJ2-5
TGCAGCCTCCAGACTAGTGGGGAGGAGACCCAGTACTTC
CSLQTSGEETQYF
>.|TRBV7-9|.|TRBJ2-4
TGTGCCAGCAGCCCGACAGGCTTTGTGTCCAAAAACATTCAGTACTTC
CASSPTGFVSKNIQYF
>.|TRBV9|TRBD1|TRBJ1-1
TGTGCCAGCAGCGCAGGACAGGGGCGGAACACTGAAGCTTTCTTT
CASSAGQGRNTEAFF
>once|TRBV2|TRBD2|TRBJ2-3
TGTGCCAGCAGTGAAGCGGGAGGGCGCTCAGATACGCAGTATTTT
CASSEAGGRSDTQYF
>.|TRBV10-3|TRBD2|TRBJ2-5
TGTGCGATCAAGCGGGAGAAGGGGGAGACCCAGTACTTC
CAIKREKGETQYF
>.|TRBV27|.|TRBJ2-1
TGTGCCAGCAGTTTCAAGCGGCCCCAAACTGGGCCCTACAATGAGCAGTTCTTC
CASSFKRPQTGPYNEQFF
>.|TRBV5-1|.|TRBJ1-2
TGCGCCAGCAGCTTGATCCAGGGCCATGGCTACACCTTC
CASSLIQGHGYTF
>.|TRBV13|TRBD2|TRBJ2-1
TGTGCCAGCAGCTCTTCGGGAGGCCCTAACTATTACAATGAGCAGTTCTTC
CASSSSGGPNYYNEQFF
>.|TRBV5-1|TRBD1|TRBJ2-3
TGCGCCAGCAGCTCACAGGGGACCGTCACAGATACGCAGTATTTT
CASSSQGTVTDTQYF
>.|TRBV7-9|.|TRBJ1-6
TGTGCCAGCAGGGGTGGCGGCGACGGTTCACCCCTCCACTTT
CASRGGGDGSPLHF
>.|TRBV3-1/TRBV3-2|.|TRBJ2-5
TGTGCCAGCATGCCTTACAGTACAGAGACCCAGTACTTC
CASMPYSTETQYF
>.|TRBV27|TRBD2|TRBJ2-1
TGTGCCAGCAGTCCCCGGCGGGGGGTAGACAATGAGCAGTTCTTC
CASSPRRGVDNEQFF
>.|TRBV28|.|TRBJ1-5
TGTGCCAGCAGTCCGAGGTATAGCAATCAGCCCCAGCATTTT
CASSPRYSNQPQHF
>.|TRBV7-8|.|TRBJ1-6
TGTGCCAGCAGCCATGTTATGGGGTCGGGGAGCTCCTATAATTCACCCCTCCACTTT
CASSHVMGSGSSYNSPLHF
>few|TRBV5-1|.|TRBJ2-7
TGCGCCAGCAGCTTGGGAACGACAGTAAACTACGAGCAGTACTTC
CASSLGTTVNYEQYF